This is a list of T cell receptor beta chains from one sample in a study of Ad26.COV2.S vaccination and SARS-CoV-2 variants. Clones were read by immunoSEQ multiplex PCR, and TCRdb kept only the in-frame ones, dropping some. The profile shows about 350,000 clones, 80% to 90% of them singletons. Specimen: peripheral blood, collected in a trial of Ad26.COV2.S vaccine versus placebo. Every receptor here comes from a person aged 18-65 years who received the Ad26.COV2.S COVID-19 vaccine or a placebo. Each CDR3 is given with its conserved first and last residue. The D gene is left open where the match is weak. Clone size, where shown, is once, few, many, or a class for clones that have expanded.

clone_size,v_call,d_call,j_call,cdr3_aa,cdr3_nt
-,TRBV12-5,-,TRBJ2-2,CASAPGAPGELFF,TGTGCAAGCGCGCCAGGGGCCCCCGGGGAGCTGTTTTTT
-,TRBV13,TRBD2,TRBJ2-1,CASSRSSGGINEQFF,TGTGCCAGCAGCCGGAGTAGCGGGGGGATAAATGAGCAGTTCTTC
-,TRBV15,-,TRBJ1-5,CATSRDTEASHQPQHF,TGTGCCACCAGCAGAGATACTGAGGCCTCTCATCAGCCCCAGCATTTT
-,TRBV6-5,-,TRBJ2-5,CASSYSAGRGETQYF,TGTGCCAGCAGTTACTCGGCCGGCCGGGGGGAGACCCAGTACTTC
few,TRBV5-8,-,TRBJ1-5,CASSLDTGGDQPQHF,TGTGCCAGCAGCTTAGACACTGGGGGCGATCAGCCCCAGCATTTT
-,TRBV7-9,-,TRBJ2-1,CASSLAPGAYNEQFF,TGTGCCAGCAGCTTAGCCCCCGGGGCATACAATGAGCAGTTCTTC
once,TRBV30,-,TRBJ1-1,CAWSVPGMNTEAFF,TGTGCCTGGAGTGTACCAGGGATGAACACTGAAGCTTTCTTT
-,TRBV7-2,-,TRBJ2-7,CASSSSDSWAYEQYF,TGTGCCAGCAGCTCCTCGGACAGTTGGGCCTACGAGCAGTACTTC
-,TRBV9,TRBD2,TRBJ2-5,CASTLLGGSQETQYF,TGTGCCAGCACCCTACTGGGAGGGTCCCAAGAGACCCAGTACTTC
-,TRBV13,-,TRBJ1-3,CASNRTDSGNTIYF,TGTGCCAGCAACCGGACAGACTCTGGAAACACCATATATTTT
once,TRBV7-9,-,TRBJ2-3,CASSLAQGGTDTQYF,TGTGCCAGCAGCTTAGCACAGGGTGGCACAGATACGCAGTATTTT
-,TRBV30,-,TRBJ1-1,CAWSGGPVRTFF,TGTGCCTGGAGCGGGGGGCCCGTAAGAACTTTCTTT
-,TRBV5-1,-,TRBJ1-1,CASSLDINTEAFF,TGCGCCAGCAGCTTGGACATAAACACTGAAGCTTTCTTT
-,TRBV7-9,TRBD2,TRBJ2-2,CASSSRLAGDTGELFF,TGTGCCAGCAGCTCCCGACTAGCGGGGGACACCGGGGAGCTGTTTTTT
-,TRBV5-6,-,TRBJ1-3,CASSLWYTIYF,TGTGCCAGCAGCCTTTGGTACACCATATATTTT